This T cell receptor beta chain originates from a study of T cell repertoires in cytomegalovirus infection (dated by TCRdb to about 2019). Concerning the study at large: Recently identified HLA-C-restricted CMV epitopes, whose presentation resists viral immunomodulation, were targeted by peptide stimulations together with well-studied HLA-B-restricted epitopes. Because public TCR beta signatures pointed to carriage of CMV infection together with the matching HLA type, the HLA type of each donor mattered for the analysis.

On this clonotype: This clone's antigen is unknown. Per-nucleotide qualities are absent, and no much larger clonotype sits a single base away.

Data came from an Illumina HiSeq 1500. The public reads were quality trimmed at Q25 with fastp and then assembled into clones with MiXCR by TCRdb, keeping productive beta chains. Rows are unified per CDR3 protein, each entry keeping the most common DNA and genes. The table for this sample lists about 900,000 distinct CDR3 sequences; about a third of them were counted only once. The top ten clonotypes cover around an eighth of the sample. Based on the germline V gene, the CDR1 and CDR2 sequences are SNHLY and FYNNEI. The CDR3 numbers 15 residues from cysteine through phenylalanine. Just CDR3 DNA is preserved here, 45 bases in frame from base 1. For this chain, trimming is 1 base at the V end and 6 bases at the J end, and the number of junction bases without a gene match is 5. According to the study, the label for this sample's treatment or condition signals: in vitro stimulation with specific CMV peptide epitopes to enrich CMV-specific T cells.

On the study overall, not on this receptor specifically: Carriers of CMV infection plus the relevant HLA type were discriminated by the cumulative frequency of public TCR beta family members in the study cohort and in an independent approximately 400-donor cohort. The ex vivo response was dominated by HLA-C-restricted CMV-specific TCR beta clonotypes, which also provided the single most frequent clonotype in two of eight donors.

Sequencing used cultured CD8+ T cells from PBMCs, obtained from culture after CMV antigen stimulation. The V and J segments used are TRBV2 and TRBJ2-2, with 7 central nucleotides matching TRBD1. The TCR was taken from a human donor in good health (CMV status not recorded). Some clones in this sample may be carry-over from other donors' samples. The base sequence is TGTGCCAGCAGTGAAGGACAGGGAATCCCCGGGGAGCTGTTTTTT. The resulting protein is CASSEGQGIPGELFF.